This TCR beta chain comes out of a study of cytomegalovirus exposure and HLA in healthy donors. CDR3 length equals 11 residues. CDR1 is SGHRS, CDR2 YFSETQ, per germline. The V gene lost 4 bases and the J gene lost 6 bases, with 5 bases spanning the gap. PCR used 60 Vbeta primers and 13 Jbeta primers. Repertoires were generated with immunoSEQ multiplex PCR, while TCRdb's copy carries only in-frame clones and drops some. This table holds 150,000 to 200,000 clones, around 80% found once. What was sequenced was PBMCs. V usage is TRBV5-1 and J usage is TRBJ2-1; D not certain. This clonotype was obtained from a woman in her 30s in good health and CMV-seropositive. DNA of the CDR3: TGCGCCAGCAGCCGCGTCAATGAGCAGTTCTTC. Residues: CASSRVNEQFF. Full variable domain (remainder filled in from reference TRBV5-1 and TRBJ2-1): KAGVTQTPRYLIKTRGQQVTLSCSPISGHRSVSWYQQTPGQGLQFLFEYFSETQRNKGNFPGRFSGRQFSNSRSEMNVSTLELGDSALYLCASSRVNEQFFGPGTRLTVL.